The T cell receptor beta chain under discussion was sequenced for a study of T cell responses to AZD1222 COVID-19 vaccine. About the research overall: Analyses pooled second doses at about 4 or about 12 weeks. Overall study findings and caveats: Clonal diversity was possibly underestimated; the donors were predominantly white British and more often female. Among spike-specific TCRs, nearly half reportedly target unmutated variant regions.

Worth noting for this clone: The antigen remains undetermined.

Germline trimming cut 4 bases from V and 3 bases from J; bases unmatched to any gene: 2. Germline V gives CDR1 PRHDT, CDR2 FYEKMQ (reference sequence). The CDR3 spans 14 residues. Generated by immunoSEQ multiplex PCR, the TCRdb table keeps only in-frame clones and is missing some. The table shows about 140,000 clones, with approximately 92% occurring only once. The chain combines TRBV13 with TRBJ2-3, with TRBD2 matching 9 bases. The specimen comprised peripheral blood, sampled on day 0 of AZD1222 vaccination. This clonotype was sampled from an adult in good health. The CDR3 bases are TGTGCCAGCAGCTCCGCGGGGGGGACAGATACGCAGTATTTT. Its translation is CASSSAGGTDTQYF. The full variable domain, in which reference TRBV13 and TRBJ2-3 provide the parts outside the CDR3, is AAGVIQSPRHLIKEKRETATLKCYPIPRHDTVYWYQQGPGQDPQFLISFYEKMQSDKGSIPDRFSAQQFSDYHSELNMSSLELGDSALYFCASSSAGGTDTQYFGPGTRLTVL.